This T cell receptor beta chain was sequenced in a study of shared clonotypes between healthy human individuals. With 2 bases removed from V and 0 bases from J, the gap between germline ends came to 11 bases. The germline V gene has CDR1 KGHSY and CDR2 FQNENV. The CDR3 is 16 residues long. Study observations and caveats: Several donors shared approximately 5% of their naive CD4 clonotypes.

Note on this clone: The target antigen is unknown.

Sequenced by immunoSEQ multiplex PCR; TCRdb stores in-frame clones only, minus some. The sample has 1,400,000 or so clones; around 98.5% are singletons. The chain employs TRBV16 and TRBJ1-5; no clear D gene. The receptor comes from a man under 40 in good health. The material sequenced was naive CD4+ T cells sorted from blood. Subset meaning: CD45RA+ positively selected. DNA for the CDR3: TGTGCCAGCAGCCAAGGGGTGGGGAATAGCAATCAGCCCCAGCATTTT. Protein product: CASSQGVGNSNQPQHF.